This passage covers 27 T cell receptor beta chains from one sample sequenced in a study of human CD4 T cells and Enterobacteriaceae. The memory gate held CD4+ cells that were not CD45RA+CCR7+CD95- naive cells, over 95% pure. The assay was immunoSEQ multiplex PCR, and TCRdb's table has in-frame clones only and misses some. The sample consists of some 30,000 clones, around four fifths of them appearing once. Sequencing was done on a sample of memory CD4+ T cells from blood. The receptors shown here come from a human donor in good health.

This clone appeared once. This rearrangement joins TRBV21-1 to TRBJ1-1; the DNA was not used to check the table's D call, TRBD1. TRBV21-1 is reported as a pseudogene. The length of the CDR3 is 15 residues. The chain's CDR3 is CASTTSGRRGTEAFF. The DNA for the CDR3 is TGTGCCAGCACAACCTCGGGACGCAGGGGCACTGAAGCTTTCTTT.

This clone was recorded once. This chain connects TRBV9 to TRBJ1-6; TRBD1 matches 7 bases. CDR1 and CDR2 from the germline V gene are SGDLS and YYNGEE. The CDR3 is 16 residues long. The trim removed 3 bases at V and 12 bases at J, leaving 15 bases unmatched. CDR3 sequence reads: CASSADQTGAIQPLHF. For the CDR3, the DNA is TGTGCCAGCAGCGCAGACCAAACAGGGGCCATACAACCCCTCCACTTT. Variable domain in full (rest from reference TRBV9 and TRBJ1-6): DSGVTQTPKHLITATGQRVTLRCSPRSGDLSVYWYQQSLDQGLQFLIQYYNGEERAKGNILERFSAQQFPDLHSELNLSSLELGDSALYFCASSADQTGAIQPLHFGNGTRLTVT.

This clone was counted a few times. The chain joins TRBV29-1 to TRBJ1-2; tentative D call: TRBD1 (5 bases). The CDR3 covers 14 residues. V lost 3 bases and J lost 5, with 16 bases in between. Germline CDR1 SQVTM, CDR2 ANQGSEA. CDR3 nucleotides: TGCAGCGTTGAGGGGGTTCCGGCTGAATATGGCTACACCTTC. Its translation is CSVEGVPAEYGYTF.

CDR3 DNA: TGTGCCAGCAGCGTAGCTCGGGGACAGGGGGGCAATGAGCAGTTCTTC. Translation: CASSVARGQGGNEQFF. The chain employs TRBV9 and TRBJ2-1; 11 nucleotides agree with TRBD1. This CDR3 has 16 residues. The V and J ends lost 0 bases and 6 bases, in that order; junction bases with no gene match: 5. Germline CDR1 and CDR2: SGDLS and YYNGEE.

The chain is built from TRBV12-5 and TRBJ1-1; D unclear. Germline CDR1 and CDR2: LGHNT and FRNRAP. This CDR3 has 12 amino acids. The V gene lost 7 bases and the J gene lost 5 bases, with 11 bases spanning the gap. CDR3: CASAVIVTEAFF. In DNA form, the CDR3 reads TGTGCTAGTGCCGTCATTGTAACTGAAGCTTTCTTT. Drawing the rest from reference TRBV12-5 and TRBJ1-1, the complete variable domain is DARVTQTPRHKVTEMGQEVTMRCQPILGHNTVFWYRQTMMQGLELLAYFRNRAPLDDSGMPKDRFSAEMPDATLATLKIQPSEPRDSAVYFCASAVIVTEAFFGQGTRLTVV.

V is TRBV6-1 and J is TRBJ2-7, with D possibly being TRBD2 (5 bases). V lost 1 base, J lost 2 bases, and 15 bases lay in between. The CDR3 covers 16 residues. Germline CDR1 reads MNHNS; CDR2 reads SASEGT. CDR3 in DNA: TGTGCCAGCAGTGAAGGCTTGCGGGCTACCGCCTACGAGCAGTACTTC. Its translation is CASSEGLRATAYEQYF.

This clone has only a few counts. This chain links TRBV6-5 with TRBJ1-1, with a tentative D call TRBD1 (6 bases). Germline V lookup: CDR1 MNHEY, CDR2 SVGAGI. The CDR3 spans 12 residues. The CDR3 DNA reads TGTGAGAGCAGGGGAAGTTACACTGAAGCTTTCTTT. Amino acid sequence: CESRGSYTEAFF.

This rearrangement joins TRBV11-2 to TRBJ2-1; the D is unclear. CDR3 length: 13 residues. Per the germline V gene, CDR1 is SGHAT and CDR2 is FQNNGV. The germline V and J ends were trimmed by 1 base and 8 bases, with 9 bases remaining between them. CDR3 coding DNA: TGTGCCAGCAGCTTAGGAGTAGATGATGAGCAGTTCTTC. Protein product: CASSLGVDDEQFF.

The chain carries TRBV5-1 and TRBJ2-7; possibly TRBD1 for D (5 bases). CDR1 is SGHRS and CDR2 is YFSETQ in the germline V gene. The germline V and J ends were trimmed by 2 bases and 1 base, with 10 bases remaining between them. The CDR3 loop spans 14 amino acids. DNA for the CDR3: TGCGCCAGCAGCTTAAGGGGTGGGTCCTACGAGCAGTACTTC. It codes for CASSLRGGSYEQYF.

This clone has a handful of counts. The chain carries TRBV28 and TRBJ1-2, with 8 positions matching TRBD1. The CDR3 has 16 amino acids. Germline CDR1 is MDHEN and CDR2 is SYDVKM. Trimming cost V 4 bases and J 2 bases; bases outside gene matches: 9. This CDR3 is CASSSDPTGGNYGYTF. The CDR3 DNA is TGTGCCAGCAGTTCCGATCCTACAGGGGGGAACTATGGCTACACCTTC.

The chain joins TRBV11-2 to TRBJ2-1; 10 bases align to TRBD2. CDR1 SGHAT and CDR2 FQNNGV come from the germline V gene. V lost 5 bases, J lost 6 bases, and 10 bases stayed unmatched. The CDR3 totals 16 residues. The CDR3 DNA sequence: TGTGCCAGCAGCCCGCGAGCGGGAGGGTGGGGCAATGAGCAGTTCTTC. Protein: CASSPRAGGWGNEQFF.

The chain uses TRBV5-4 and TRBJ2-2; 13 bases agree with TRBD2. This CDR3 spans 14 amino acids. Losses at the gene ends were 4 bases for V and 14 bases for J; bases not matched to a gene: 8. Germline assignment: CDR1 SGHNT and CDR2 YYREEE (reference sequence). In nucleotides, the CDR3 is TGTGCCAGCAGCCAGACTAGCGGGAGGCTCCCCCTGTTTTTT. This gives the protein CASSQTSGRLPLFF.

The chain recombines TRBV6-6 with TRBJ1-1; D perhaps matches TRBD1 (6 bases). The CDR3 is made up of 15 amino acids. Trimming took 9 bases from V and 4 from J, leaving 21 bases between them. Germline values: CDR1 MNHNY, CDR2 SVGAGI (reference sequence). CDR3 nucleotide sequence: TGTGCCAGTAACCGCCATATGACAGGCTTCACTGAAGCTTTCTTT. Translation gives CASNRHMTGFTEAFF.

The chain uses TRBV7-9 and TRBJ2-3; the D gene is possibly TRBD2 (5 bases). The CDR3 consists of 17 residues. The germline CDR1 and CDR2 sequences are SEHNR and FQNEAQ (reference sequence). Trimming stripped 0 bases from V and 1 base from J, with 14 bases between. The CDR3 loop reads CASSLALVRGRTDTQYF. The CDR3 region has the DNA TGTGCCAGCAGCTTAGCGCTAGTAAGAGGGCGCACAGATACGCAGTATTTT.

This rearrangement joins TRBV10-2 to TRBJ1-4; D is ambiguous. Trimming stripped 6 bases from V and 8 bases from J, with 13 bases between. The germline V gene encodes CDR1 WSHSY and CDR2 SAAADI. This CDR3 has 13 amino acids. The CDR3 protein is CASRSSVEEKLFF. The CDR3 nucleotides read TGCGCCAGCAGGTCGAGCGTCGAGGAAAAACTGTTTTTT.

This clone was counted between two and nine times. This chain links TRBV19 with TRBJ2-2, with D maybe TRBD2 (5 bases). The CDR3 loop spans 14 amino acids. Germline V lookup: CDR1 LNHDA, CDR2 SQIVND (reference sequence). V lost 5 bases to trimming and J lost 6 bases, with 13 bases between them. CDR3 amino acids: CASSQRGRAGELFF. The DNA for the CDR3 is TGTGCCAGTAGTCAACGGGGTCGGGCCGGGGAGCTGTTTTTT. The entire variable domain, with the rest obtained from reference TRBV19 and TRBJ2-2, is as follows: DGGITQSPKYLFRKEGQNVTLSCEQNLNHDAMYWYRQDPGQGLRLIYYSQIVNDFQKGDIAEGYSVSREKKESFPLTVTSAQKNPTAFYLCASSQRGRAGELFFGEGSRLTVL.

The chain joins TRBV5-1 to TRBJ2-3; the match to TRBD2 covers 11 bases. This CDR3 region has 15 residues. The V segment lost 6 bases and the J segment 4 bases; nucleotides outside the gene matches: 7. The germline V gene has CDR1 SGHRS and CDR2 YFSETQ. CDR3 DNA: TGCGCCAGCACCTATAGCGGGAGGGCCGCAGATACGCAGTATTTT. The encoded protein is CASTYSGRAADTQYF. Complete variable domain (other parts from reference TRBV5-1 and TRBJ2-3): KAGVTQTPRYLIKTRGQQVTLSCSPISGHRSVSWYQQTPGQGLQFLFEYFSETQRNKGNFPGRFSGRQFSNSRSEMNVSTLELGDSALYLCASTYSGRAADTQYFGPGTRLTVL.

This sequence joins TRBV5-1 and TRBJ2-3; TRBD2 matches at 7 bases. With V trimmed by 3 bases and J by 0 bases, 7 bases remained unmatched. Germline V CDR1 and CDR2: SGHRS, YFSETQ. The CDR3 runs to 16 residues. CDR3 in amino acids: CASSSLSGLSTDTQYF. CDR3 in DNA: TGCGCCAGCAGCTCCCTTAGCGGGCTTAGCACAGATACGCAGTATTTT.

CDR3 region: CASSETSGSTYEQYF. The CDR3 DNA reads TGTGCCAGTAGTGAAACTAGCGGGAGTACCTACGAGCAGTACTTC. The chain couples TRBV19 to TRBJ2-7; 11 bases fit TRBD2. CDR1 LNHDA and CDR2 SQIVND come from the germline V gene (reference sequence). The CDR3 is 15 amino acids. J was trimmed by 2 bases and V by 5 bases; bases with no gene match: 5.

The chain carries TRBV9 and TRBJ2-7, with D perhaps TRBD2 (5 bases). This CDR3 region has 16 residues. Germline CDR1 SGDLS, CDR2 YYNGEE. Trimming cost V 0 bases and J 0 bases, with 13 bases left between them. The DNA of the CDR3 is TGTGCCAGCAGCGTAGGGGGAGCGTCCAGCTCCTACGAGCAGTACTTC. It codes for CASSVGGASSSYEQYF.

The V and J genes are TRBV2 and TRBJ2-7; D not certain. The CDR3 length is 12 residues. Trimming removed 7 bases from V and 0 bases from J, with 7 bases in between. Germline V gives CDR1 SNHLY, CDR2 FYNNEI. The CDR3 DNA reads as TGTGCCAGCATTGGCTACTCCTACGAGCAGTACTTC. It specifies CASIGYSYEQYF.

The rearrangement links TRBV28 to TRBJ1-2; D call uncertain. CDR1 and CDR2 from the germline V gene are MDHEN and SYDVKM. V was shortened by 3 bases and J by 7 bases, with 9 bases between the two germline ends. The CDR3 sequence is 12 residues long. The CDR3, as DNA: TGTGCCAGCAGTTTTGTTGGCTTTGGCTACACCTTC. As protein: CASSFVGFGYTF.

The chain joins TRBV19 to TRBJ2-4, with TRBD1 identical over 10 bases. Germline CDR1 LNHDA, CDR2 SQIVND (reference sequence). The V and J ends lost 4 bases and 1 base, in that order; junction bases with no gene match: 7. The CDR3 is 17 residues long. CDR3 loop: CASSSKTGGFAKNIQYF. In DNA, the CDR3 is TGTGCCAGTAGTAGTAAGACAGGGGGCTTTGCCAAAAACATTCAGTACTTC.

The chain combines TRBV7-8 with TRBJ2-7, with D tentatively TRBD2 (5 bases). This CDR3 is 16 amino acids long. Germline CDR1 and CDR2: SGHVS and FQNEAQ. Trimming shortened V by 3 bases and J by 0 bases, and 15 bases separated the two germline ends. The CDR3 sequence: CASSLWGSDSSYEQYF. For the CDR3, the DNA is TGTGCCAGCAGCTTGTGGGGTAGCGATAGCTCCTACGAGCAGTACTTC.

The CDR3 spells CASSSSRREARFF. The CDR3 bases are TGTGCCAGTAGTTCGTCACGGAGGGAGGCGAGGTTCTTC. The chain couples TRBV19 to TRBJ2-1; possible D gene TRBD2, 6 bases. Germline V CDR1 and CDR2: LNHDA, SQIVND (reference sequence). V was clipped by 5 bases and J by 15 bases, with 20 bases between them. The CDR3 totals 13 residues. The full variable domain, completed using reference TRBV19 and TRBJ2-1, is DGGITQSPKYLFRKEGQNVTLSCEQNLNHDAMYWYRQDPGQGLRLIYYSQIVNDFQKGDIAEGYSVSREKKESFPLTVTSAQKNPTAFYLCASSSSRREARFFGPGTRLTVL.

This clone showed up just a few times. The V call is TRBV5-1, the J call TRBJ1-1; a possible D gene is TRBD1 (5 bases). From germline, CDR1 is SGHRS and CDR2 YFSETQ. This CDR3 contains 14 residues. Trimming removed 4 bases from V and 4 bases from J, with 14 bases in between. CDR3 coding DNA: TGCGCCAGCAGCCGAATCAGGGAGGGCACTGAAGCTTTCTTT. Protein product: CASSRIREGTEAFF.

This clone has just one count. The chain recombines TRBV5-1 with TRBJ2-3; D ambiguous. Trimming removed 4 bases at V and 6 bases at J, with 12 bases between. Germline lookup yields CDR1 SGHRS and CDR2 YFSETQ. This CDR3 contains 13 residues. CDR3 region: CASSTETADTQYF. In nucleotides, the CDR3 is TGCGCCAGCAGCACCGAGACTGCGGATACGCAGTATTTT.